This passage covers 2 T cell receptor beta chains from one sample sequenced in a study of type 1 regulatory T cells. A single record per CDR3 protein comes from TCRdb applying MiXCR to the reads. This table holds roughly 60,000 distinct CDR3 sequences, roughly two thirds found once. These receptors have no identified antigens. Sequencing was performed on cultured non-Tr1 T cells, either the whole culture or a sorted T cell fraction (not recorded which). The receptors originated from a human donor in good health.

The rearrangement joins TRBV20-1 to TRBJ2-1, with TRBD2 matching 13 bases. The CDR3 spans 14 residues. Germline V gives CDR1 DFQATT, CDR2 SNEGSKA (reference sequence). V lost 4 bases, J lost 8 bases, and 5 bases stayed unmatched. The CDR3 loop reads CSAITSGRADEQFF. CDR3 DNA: TGCAGTGCTATTACTAGCGGGAGGGCCGATGAGCAGTTCTTC.

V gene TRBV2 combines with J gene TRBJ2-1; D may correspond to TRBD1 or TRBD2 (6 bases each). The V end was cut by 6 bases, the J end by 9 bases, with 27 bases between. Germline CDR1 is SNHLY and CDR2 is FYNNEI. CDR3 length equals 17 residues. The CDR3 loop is CASRDHSLVGGGGEQFF. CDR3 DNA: TGTGCCAGCAGAGACCACTCCCTAGTGGGAGGAGGGGGTGAGCAGTTCTTC.